This T cell receptor beta chain was retrieved from a study of CD8 T cells in Susac syndrome. In regard to this clonotype: Its antigen is unknown.

Random hexamers were used to reverse transcribe the RNA input (roughly 0.5 to 1 ug). The immunoSEQ assay covered 54 Vbeta and 13 Jbeta segments for CDR3. TCRdb processed the immunoSEQ multiplex PCR reads anew with MiXCR; each CDR3 protein has one entry. The data contain about 200,000 distinct CDR3 sequences, 90% to 95% of them singletons. Notes on the study in general: As acknowledged by the study, its TCR sequencing and HLA analysis included a relatively small number of individuals.

Sequencing targeted TCR beta in blood CD8+ and CD4+ T cells. FACS was used to enrich TEMRA cells, whereas the CD8+ and CD4+ T cells were obtained by negative isolation. The CDR3 is 16 residues long. The V gene end was trimmed by 4 bases and the J gene end by 3 bases; junction bases not matched to a gene: 7. Germline V gene sequence: CDR1 KGHDR, CDR2 SFDVKD. The material sequenced was CD4+ T cells from PBMCs. The clonotype was recovered from a human donor with multiple sclerosis. V gene TRBV24-1 combines with J gene TRBJ2-3; 9 nucleotides agree with TRBD1. The CDR3 coding sequence is TGTGCCACCAGTGACCCGACAGGGGGATGGACAGATACGCAGTATTTT. Amino acid sequence: CATSDPTGGWTDTQYF.